The 17 T cell receptor beta chains below come from one sample, sequenced in a study of blood T cell repertoires in COVID-19. Repertoires were generated with immunoSEQ multiplex PCR, while TCRdb's copy carries only in-frame clones and drops some. Here the sample spans approximately 360,000 clones, roughly 90% being singletons. Sample: PBMCs or T cells enriched from blood (not recorded which). The source of these receptors is a woman aged 25 to 39 with acute COVID-19.

J is TRBJ2-3 and V is TRBV6-1, with 7 bases identical to TRBD2. This CDR3 region has 18 residues. In germline, CDR1 is MNHNS, CDR2 SASEGT. V shed 0 bases, J shed 4 bases, and the junction held 13 bases outside the gene matches. Here the CDR3 reads CASSEARYGEGFPDTQYF. The CDR3 coding sequence is TGTGCCAGCAGTGAAGCGCGGTATGGGGAGGGATTCCCAGATACGCAGTATTTT.

This clone was seen a handful of times. CDR3 sequence reads: CASGLRGWYEQYF. The CDR3 DNA sequence: TGTGCCAGCGGGCTCAGGGGGTGGTACGAGCAGTACTTC. The chain combines TRBV2 with TRBJ2-7; TRBD1 matches at 7 bases. Germline CDR1 reads SNHLY; CDR2 reads FYNNEI. CDR3 length: 13 amino acids. V was pared by 8 bases and J by 4 bases, with 8 bases of the junction left unmatched.

The chain has TRBV20-1 and TRBJ1-2, with D tentatively TRBD1 (5 bases). The CDR3 spans 14 residues. Trimming pared 3 bases from V and 3 bases from J, leaving 14 bases between. The germline V gene has CDR1 DFQATT and CDR2 SNEGSKA (reference sequence). The CDR3 sequence: CSASFPQGDYGYTF. The CDR3 DNA reads as TGCAGTGCTAGTTTCCCTCAGGGCGACTATGGCTACACCTTC.

The V and J genes are TRBV2 and TRBJ1-4, with 8 nucleotides matching TRBD1. The length of the CDR3 is 14 residues. Germline-derived CDR1 and CDR2 are SNHLY and FYNNEI. The trim removed 8 bases at V and 8 bases at J, leaving 10 bases unmatched. The DNA of the CDR3 is TGTGCCAGCGGTGCAGGGGGCGCATACGAAAAACTGTTTTTT. Protein product: CASGAGGAYEKLFF.

CDR3 sequence (DNA): TGTGCCAGCAGCTTGGCGCCGGGACAGGGTCGCCTCGGGGAGCTGTTTTTT. Translating gives CASSLAPGQGRLGELFF. The chain joins TRBV7-3 to TRBJ2-2; TRBD1 aligns across 9 bases. This CDR3 comprises 17 residues. The V and J ends lost 3 bases and 7 bases, in that order; junction bases with no gene match: 12. Germline V gives CDR1 SGHTA, CDR2 FQGTGA. Filled out from reference TRBV7-3 and TRBJ2-2, the complete variable domain reads GAGVSQTPSNKVTEKGKYVELRCDPISGHTALYWYRQSLGQGPEFLIYFQGTGAADDSGLPNDRFFAVRPEGSVSTLKIQRTERGDSAVYLCASSLAPGQGRLGELFFGEGSRLTVL.

This sequence joins TRBV4-1 and TRBJ2-7; possibly TRBD2 for D (7 bases). The V gene's germline CDR1 is MGHRA and CDR2 YSYEKL. The CDR3 contains 15 residues. Trimming removed 1 base at V and 5 bases at J, with 15 bases between. DNA for the CDR3: TGCGCCAGCAGCCAAGTAGGGGGGGTTTTCCACGAGCAGTACTTC. This codes for CASSQVGGVFHEQYF.

This chain connects TRBV12-3 or TRBV12-4 to TRBJ1-2, with unresolved D. V was shortened by 3 bases and J by 8 bases, with 13 bases between the two germline ends. CDR3 length equals 13 residues. As DNA, the CDR3 is TGTGCCAGCAGTTTTATCGGGTATGGAGGCTACACCTTC. Its translation is CASSFIGYGGYTF.

The rearrangement joins TRBV24-1 to TRBJ1-2; 7 nucleotides agree with TRBD1. Germline V gene sequence: CDR1 KGHDR, CDR2 SFDVKD. The CDR3 covers 14 residues. The junction had 9 bases not matched to a gene; V was cut back by 4 bases and J by 8 bases. The CDR3 coding sequence is TGTGCCACCAGTGACCGAGGACAGGATCGGGGCTACACCTTC. Translated: CATSDRGQDRGYTF.

The genes are TRBV5-8 and TRBJ1-5; 7 nucleotides match TRBD1. Per the germline V gene, CDR1 is SGHTS and CDR2 is YDEGEE. The CDR3 extends over 15 amino acids. The V gene end was trimmed by 4 bases and the J gene end by 1 base; junction bases not matched to a gene: 5. This chain's CDR3 is CASSMGQLSNQPQHF. CDR3 DNA: TGTGCCAGCAGCATGGGACAGTTAAGCAATCAGCCCCAGCATTTT.

The chain links TRBV5-1 to TRBJ2-7; no firm D call. Between the trimmed V and J ends, which lost 6 bases and 4 bases, there was a span of 14 bases. Germline CDR1 SGHRS, CDR2 YFSETQ. The CDR3 covers 13 residues. CDR3 sequence: CASKENVMYEQYF. The CDR3 region has the DNA TGCGCCAGCAAAGAGAATGTGATGTACGAGCAGTACTTC.

The chain is built from TRBV18 and TRBJ1-6; a weak D match, TRBD1 (6 bases). The CDR3 sequence is 15 residues long. CDR1 is KGHSH, CDR2 LQKENI, per germline. Trimming removed 4 bases at V and 5 bases at J, with 12 bases between. The CDR3 DNA reads TGTGCCAGCTCACGCGGACAGACTAATAATTCACCCCTCCACTTT. Translated: CASSRGQTNNSPLHF. Filled out from reference TRBV18 and TRBJ1-6, the complete variable domain reads NAGVMQNPRHLVRRRGQEARLRCSPMKGHSHVYWYRQLPEEGLKFMVYLQKENIIDESGMPKERFSAEFPKEGPSILRIQQVVRGDSAAYFCASSRGQTNNSPLHFGNGTRLTVT.

This sequence joins TRBV24-1 and TRBJ1-1, with 7 bases that match TRBD1. The junction had 6 bases not matched to a gene; V was cut back by 9 bases and J by 3 bases. The V gene's germline CDR1 is KGHDR and CDR2 SFDVKD. CDR3 length: 13 amino acids. CDR3 coding DNA: TGTGCCACCGGGACAGCGACGGACACTGAAGCTTTCTTT. It codes for CATGTATDTEAFF.

The chain joins TRBV5-1 to TRBJ2-5; 9 bases line up with TRBD2. Germline-derived CDR1 and CDR2 are SGHRS and YFSETQ. The trim removed 5 bases at V and 5 bases at J, leaving 13 bases unmatched. The CDR3 consists of 16 residues. The CDR3 nucleotides are TGCGCCAGCAGTTATAGCGGGGGAGGTAAAGGGGAGACCCAGTACTTC. This codes for CASSYSGGGKGETQYF. Drawing the rest from reference TRBV5-1 and TRBJ2-5, the complete variable domain is KAGVTQTPRYLIKTRGQQVTLSCSPISGHRSVSWYQQTPGQGLQFLFEYFSETQRNKGNFPGRFSGRQFSNSRSEMNVSTLELGDSALYLCASSYSGGGKGETQYFGPGTRLLVL.

This clone was observed a single time. The chain carries TRBV9 and TRBJ1-6; no clear D. V was trimmed by 0 bases and J by 9 bases, leaving 10 bases between them. Germline V CDR1 and CDR2: SGDLS, YYNGEE. The CDR3 extends over 14 amino acids. The CDR3 region is CASSVDNLASPLHF. The DNA for the CDR3 is TGTGCCAGCAGCGTAGACAATTTAGCTTCACCCCTCCACTTT. The full variable domain, completed using reference TRBV9 and TRBJ1-6, is DSGVTQTPKHLITATGQRVTLRCSPRSGDLSVYWYQQSLDQGLQFLIQYYNGEERAKGNILERFSAQQFPDLHSELNLSSLELGDSALYFCASSVDNLASPLHFGNGTRLTVT.

V and J are TRBV9 and TRBJ2-1; 11 bases line up with TRBD2. The J segment lost 6 bases and the V segment lost 0 bases, leaving 2 bases of the junction unmatched. The CDR3 consists of 15 residues. CDR1 and CDR2 from the germline V gene are SGDLS and YYNGEE. The CDR3 loop reads CASSVGLAGINEQFF. The CDR3 DNA sequence: TGTGCCAGCAGCGTAGGACTAGCGGGGATCAATGAGCAGTTCTTC.

The rearrangement joins TRBV18 to TRBJ2-1, with 9 nucleotides matching TRBD1. Germline V CDR1 and CDR2: KGHSH, LQKENI. J was trimmed by 4 bases and V by 8 bases; bases with no gene match: 6. This CDR3 spans 14 amino acids. CDR3: CASTRQGGYNEQFF. CDR3 sequence (DNA): TGTGCCAGCACCCGACAGGGGGGGTACAATGAGCAGTTCTTC.

This chain uses TRBV7-8 with TRBJ1-1; no firm D call. The CDR3 sequence is 14 residues long. Germline V gene lookup returns CDR1 SGHVS and CDR2 FQNEAQ. Trimming pared 5 bases from V and 3 bases from J, leaving 13 bases between. The CDR3 here is CASSPHNYHTEAFF. The CDR3 nucleotides are TGTGCCAGCAGCCCGCACAACTATCACACTGAAGCTTTCTTT.